The clone carrying this T cell receptor (beta chain) was seen at least ten times. The antigen is not known. RNA transcripts served as template for amplifying TCR beta CDR3 sequences. Investigators did first-round RT-PCR with HTBI primers, then second-round multiplex PCR. Via MiXCR, TCRdb re-called the multiplex PCR reads, giving one row per CDR3 protein. The sample shows approximately 460,000 distinct CDR3 sequences, approximately 15% of them seen only once. The record originates from a study of Graves' ophthalmopathy and Graves' hyperthyroidism. Points from the study as a whole: Blood also contained most of the expanded thyroid clonotypes above 0.001 frequency.

V was cut by 4 bases and J by 8 bases, with 20 bases left in between. Germline CDR1 reads MNHEY; CDR2 reads SVGAGI. The CDR3 has 15 residues. Certain patients, namely those with other autoimmune diseases, uncontrolled infections, pregnancy or lactation, were excluded. The TCR originated in a woman between 25 and 40 years old with Graves' ophthalmopathy. What was sequenced was blood. This chain uses TRBV6-5 with TRBJ1-2, with a weak D call TRBD1 (6 bases). CDR3 in amino acids: CASSSAGTTHGGYTF. CDR3 in DNA: TGTGCCAGCAGTTCGGCCGGGACAACCCACGGGGGCTACACCTTC.